The T cell receptor beta chain under discussion was sequenced for a study of T cells after yellow fever vaccination. Study-wide results and limits: Weaker overall was a secondary response that nonetheless peaked faster, on day 5 versus 15. The CD4 and CD8 compartments had a small share of their clonotypes in common.

With 1 base removed from V and 0 bases from J, the gap between germline ends came to 11 bases. The CDR3 is 16 amino acids. CDR1 and CDR2 (germline): SGHAT, FQNNGV. From the 5' RACE reads, TCRdb called clonotypes with MiXCR, one entry per CDR3 protein. In the table there are approximately 450,000 distinct CDR3 sequences, under 20% of which are singletons. This clonotype was observed a handful of times. Its antigen is not known. The genes are TRBV11-2 and TRBJ2-3, with a possible D match to TRBD1 (6 bases). This receptor was obtained from a man younger than 35 who received the YFV17D yellow fever vaccine. Specimen: PBMCs, collected before the yellow fever booster vaccination. This CDR3 reads CASSLGGTPSTDTQYF. CDR3 DNA: TGTGCCAGCAGCTTAGGAGGGACACCAAGCACAGATACGCAGTATTTT.